The clone carrying this TCR beta chain was counted many times. The CDR3 covers 15 residues. Germline values: CDR1 LNHNV, CDR2 YYDKDF (reference sequence). Trimming cost V 5 bases and J 7 bases; bases outside gene matches: 11. TCRdb analysed the RACE reads with MiXCR anew, one entry per CDR3 protein. The table records around 44,000 distinct CDR3 sequences, 3% to 4% of them present only once. The entry originates in a study of human T cells and chemical hapten exposure. The sample's time point: patch test 1, 2 weeks after DPC sensitization. Noted treatment: therapeutic diphenylcyclopropenone sensitization with weekly scalp DPC. Total RNA was isolated from whole blood that had not been fractionated.

The material sequenced was whole blood, taken in connection with sensitization to the hapten diphenylcyclopropenone (DPC). V and J are TRBV15 and TRBJ2-1; 7 positions match TRBD2. The clonotype was recovered from a man between 50 and 59 years old with alopecia areata. Some clones in this sample may be carry-over from other donors' samples. The CDR3 spells CATSSFGGRMNEQFF. CDR3 DNA sequence: TGTGCCACCAGCTCCTTTGGCGGGAGAATGAATGAGCAGTTCTTC. The whole variable domain, filled in from reference TRBV15 and TRBJ2-1, reads DAMVIQNPRYQVTQFGKPVTLSCSQTLNHNVMYWYQQKSSQAPKLLFHYYDKDFNNEADTPDNFQSRRPNTSFCFLDIRSPGLGDTAMYLCATSSFGGRMNEQFFGPGTRLTVL.